This entry is about one T cell receptor beta chain. The Seattle patients joined while their infection was active and were tracked longitudinally afterward. This sample was taken from a study of blood T cell repertoires in COVID-19. Turning to the study itself: The United States, Italy and Spain provided the acute and convalescent COVID-19 samples.

In the original workflow: Estimation of nucleated cell counts was performed using reference gene primer amplification. Method: immunoSEQ multiplex PCR; TCRdb's copy keeps in-frame clones and lacks some. That table is the source of V, J and clone size, and D and trimming were worked out from the DNA. Among about 98,000 clones listed, approximately 90% were seen once. Trimming took 1 base from V and 1 from J, leaving 16 bases between them. Germline V CDR1 and CDR2: SGHAT, FQNNGV. CDR3 length: 17 amino acids. The V gene is TRBV11-2, the J gene TRBJ2-5, with TRBD2 as a possible D gene (6 bases). The TCR was taken from a woman between 50 and 59 years old with COVID-19, enrolled during active disease. Sequencing was performed on peripheral blood. CDR3 residues: CASSLGPEVSGQETQYF. The CDR3 bases are TGTGCCAGCAGCTTAGGCCCCGAGGTTAGCGGCCAAGAGACCCAGTACTTC.